The rows below give T cell receptor beta chains drawn from one sample of a study of OX40 agonist ivuxolimab in advanced cancers. Produced via immunoSEQ multiplex PCR; TCRdb's table is partial and in-frame only. The data show approximately 91,000 clones, approximately 90% seen once. Sample: CD4+ or CD8+ T cells sorted from blood, taken in a trial of the OX40 agonist ivuxolimab. These receptors were collected from an adult with an advanced solid tumor such as melanoma, head and neck, liver or kidney cancer. Both conserved end residues are part of each CDR3. The D gene is left open where the match is weak. Only part of the rows carry a size: once, few, many, or a class if the clone is expanded.

j_gene	v_gene	abundance	d_gene	CDR3nt	CDR3aa
TRBJ1-2	TRBV19	-	TRBD1	TGTGATAAGGACAGGATTATAGGCTACACCTTC	CDKDRIIGYTF
TRBJ2-5	TRBV7-9	-	-	TGTGCCAGCAGCTTCTTATTTGGGGGGCGAAGGGTAGAGACCCAGTACTTC	CASSFLFGGRRVETQYF
TRBJ2-1	TRBV28	-	-	TGTGCCAGCAGTCATAGGGTTGGGGAGATGTACCTGAGCTCCTACAATGAGCAGTTCTTC	CASSHRVGEMYLSSYNEQFF
TRBJ2-3	TRBV5-1	-	-	TGCGCCAGCAGCTTGGAGGGTGGGAGAACTAGCACAGATACGCAGTATTTT	CASSLEGGRTSTDTQYF
TRBJ2-5	TRBV2	-	-	TGTGCCAGCAGGCACCGGGACGGAGAGACCCAGTACTTC	CASRHRDGETQYF
TRBJ2-7	TRBV7-2	-	-	TGTGCCAGCAGCCACAGGGCCCTGAGCTCCTACGAGCAGTACTTC	CASSHRALSSYEQYF
TRBJ2-7	TRBV10-3	-	-	TGTGCCATCAGTGAGTCTACTGATGCCTACGAGCAGTACTTC	CAISESTDAYEQYF
TRBJ2-3	TRBV5-1	few	TRBD2	TGCGCCAGCTTAGCGGGGGGAGACACAGATACGCAGTATTTT	CASLAGGDTDTQYF
TRBJ2-1	TRBV2	once	-	TGTGCCAGCAGTGACAGCGTCCGTCGAGATACTAATGAGCAGTTCTTC	CASSDSVRRDTNEQFF
TRBJ1-4	TRBV19	-	-	TGTGCCAGTAGTCTCGTCGACGCAACTAATGAAAAACTGTTTTTT	CASSLVDATNEKLFF
TRBJ2-3	TRBV18	-	TRBD1	TGTGCCAGCTCACCCCAACAGGGGGCGGAAGATACGCAGTATTTT	CASSPQQGAEDTQYF
TRBJ2-5	TRBV2	-	-	TGTGCCAGTACTCCGGGCCCCGGGAAGACCCAGTACTTC	CASTPGPGKTQYF
TRBJ1-2	TRBV6-5	-	-	TGTGCCAGCAGTTATGTCAGGGGAGACGGCTACACCTTC	CASSYVRGDGYTF
TRBJ1-2	TRBV7-9	-	TRBD1	TGTGCCAGCAGCCGAGTCGGGACAGTGGCTAACTATGGCTACACCTTC	CASSRVGTVANYGYTF
TRBJ1-1	TRBV6-1	-	-	TGTGCCACCGCCGATAGGCTGAACACTGAAGCTTTCTTT	CATADRLNTEAFF
TRBJ2-3	TRBV5-4	-	-	TGTGCCAGCAGCCCCCAGAAGGCCACAGATACGCAGTATTTT	CASSPQKATDTQYF